This is a list of T cell receptor beta chains from one sample in a study of blood T cells in healthy people across ages. MiXCR, run by TCRdb on the 5' RACE reads, gives a single entry per CDR3 protein. This table holds 600,000 to 900,000 distinct CDR3 sequences, roughly 26% found once. The same specimen was also included in a second study, on T cells of mothers and their children.

Sequences were obtained from blood. The receptors stem from a boy between 10 and 17 years old in good health. CDR3s include the opening cysteine and the closing phenylalanine or tryptophan. The order of the fields is CDR3 length, V gene, J gene, CDR3 protein.

15	TRBV12-3/TRBV12-4	TRBJ2-1	CASSLRLDSYNEQFF
15	TRBV12-5	TRBJ1-1	CASGFTTGEETEAFF
15	TRBV12-3/TRBV12-4	TRBJ2-2	CASSFESPYTGELFF
16	TRBV6-1	TRBJ2-2	CASSAPGQINTGELFF
13	TRBV29-1	TRBJ1-2	CSVRPVMNYGYTF
16	TRBV11-2	TRBJ2-1	CASSPRTTASYNEQFF
15	TRBV6-6	TRBJ1-2	CASSRTADPSYGYTF
15	TRBV7-3	TRBJ2-1	CASSLFAGGWDEQFF
11	TRBV12-3/TRBV12-4	TRBJ1-2	CASSFLRGYTF
14	TRBV12-5	TRBJ1-2	CASGLGRPLEGYTF
13	TRBV29-1	TRBJ2-4	CSVEGIAKNIQYF
15	TRBV6-5	TRBJ1-2	CASSYSLPGGYGYTF
14	TRBV20-1	TRBJ2-5	CSARAGGYQETQYF
15	TRBV30	TRBJ2-6	CAWRRVTSGANVLTF
16	TRBV27	TRBJ2-7	CASSSVNPATTYEQYF
14	TRBV7-3	TRBJ2-2	CASSQGWGTGELFF
14	TRBV25-1	TRBJ2-7	CASSEPNRVYEQYF
17	TRBV4-1	TRBJ1-3	CASSQEDRAGSGNTIYF
14	TRBV12-3/TRBV12-4	TRBJ2-5	CASTLESRRETQYF
16	TRBV7-9	TRBJ1-4	CASSLGGTSTNEKLFF
16	TRBV7-6	TRBJ1-5	CASSSGQGSGNQPQHF
14	TRBV27	TRBJ1-2	CASSLLAGTGGYTF
17	TRBV20-1	TRBJ2-3	CSARDLNSQRGADTQYF
13	TRBV27	TRBJ1-5	CASSLSGHQPQHF
15	TRBV6-6	TRBJ2-1	CASSPTSGYSDEQFF
14	TRBV5-1	TRBJ1-4	CASSTGQSNEKLFF
14	TRBV2	TRBJ1-1	CASRTGGENTEAFF
12	TRBV3-1	TRBJ2-7	CAAGDSAYEQYF
14	TRBV7-9	TRBJ1-4	CASSRGERDEKLFF
15	TRBV5-5	TRBJ2-5	CASSLDWASQETQYF
13	TRBV25-1	TRBJ1-2	CASSEGSLRGYTF
14	TRBV15	TRBJ2-7	CATSSGQGADEQYF
12	TRBV25-1	TRBJ2-1	CASSEIRGTSFF
16	TRBV5-6	TRBJ2-1	CASGHTGGQGLNEQFF